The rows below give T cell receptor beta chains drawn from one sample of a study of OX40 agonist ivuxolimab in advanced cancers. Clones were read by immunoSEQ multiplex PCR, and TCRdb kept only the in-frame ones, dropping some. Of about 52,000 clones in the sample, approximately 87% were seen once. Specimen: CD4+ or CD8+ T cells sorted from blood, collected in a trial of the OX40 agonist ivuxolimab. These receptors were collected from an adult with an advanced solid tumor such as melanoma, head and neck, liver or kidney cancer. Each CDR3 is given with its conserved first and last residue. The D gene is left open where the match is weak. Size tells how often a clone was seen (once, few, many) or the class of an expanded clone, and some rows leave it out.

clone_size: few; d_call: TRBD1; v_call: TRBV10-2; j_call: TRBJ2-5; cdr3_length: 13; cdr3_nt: TGCGCCAGCACCTGGACAGGGACAGAGACCCAGTACTTC; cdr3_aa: CASTWTGTETQYF
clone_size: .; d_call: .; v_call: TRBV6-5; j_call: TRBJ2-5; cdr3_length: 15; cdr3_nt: TGTGCCAGCAGTTACCACTCCATCGGAAAAGAGACCCAGTACTTC; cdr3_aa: CASSYHSIGKETQYF
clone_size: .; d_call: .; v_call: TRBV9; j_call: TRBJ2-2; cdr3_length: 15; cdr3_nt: TGTGCCAGCAGCGTAGGAGGACAAGACACCGGGGAGCTGTTTTTT; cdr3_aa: CASSVGGQDTGELFF
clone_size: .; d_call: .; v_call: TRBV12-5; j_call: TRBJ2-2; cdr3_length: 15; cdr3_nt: TGTGCTAGTGGTTTGGTACCCCTCAGGGTCGGGGAGCTGTTTTTT; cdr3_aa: CASGLVPLRVGELFF
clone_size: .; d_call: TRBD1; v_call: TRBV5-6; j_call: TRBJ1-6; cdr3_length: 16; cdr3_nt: TGTGCCAGCAGCTTACAGGGGGCATCCTATAATTCACCCCTCCACTTT; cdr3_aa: CASSLQGASYNSPLHF
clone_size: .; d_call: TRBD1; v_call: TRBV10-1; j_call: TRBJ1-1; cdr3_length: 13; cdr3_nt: TGCGCCAGCAGTTCACAGGGGGGCACTGAAGCTTTCTTT; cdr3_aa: CASSSQGGTEAFF
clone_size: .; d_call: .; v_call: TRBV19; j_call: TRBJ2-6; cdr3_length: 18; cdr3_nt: TGTGCCAGTAGTATAGGGAGGGGACTGCGCTCTGGGGCCAACGTCCTGACTTTC; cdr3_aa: CASSIGRGLRSGANVLTF
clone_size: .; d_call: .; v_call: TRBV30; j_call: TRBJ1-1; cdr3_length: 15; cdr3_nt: TGTGCCTGGAAACGGATTGGTCAGTCTGACACTGAAGCTTTCTTT; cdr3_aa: CAWKRIGQSDTEAFF
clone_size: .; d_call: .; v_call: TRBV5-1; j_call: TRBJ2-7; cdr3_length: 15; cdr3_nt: TGCGCCAGCAGCTTGGATCCAGGGTCTCTCTACGAGCAGTACTTC; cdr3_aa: CASSLDPGSLYEQYF
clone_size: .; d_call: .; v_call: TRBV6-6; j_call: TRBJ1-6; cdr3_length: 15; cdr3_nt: TGTGCCAGCAGTTACGGGCAGGGCCATAATTCACCCCTCCACTTT; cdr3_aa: CASSYGQGHNSPLHF
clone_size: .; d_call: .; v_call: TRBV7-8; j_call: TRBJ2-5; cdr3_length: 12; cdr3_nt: TGTGCCAGCAGCTTCCGGCAAGAGACCCAGTACTTC; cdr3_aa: CASSFRQETQYF
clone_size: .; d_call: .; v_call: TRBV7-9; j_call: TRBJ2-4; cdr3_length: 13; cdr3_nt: TGTGCCAGCAGCTTAGGAGAGGTAGCCATTCAGTACTTC; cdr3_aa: CASSLGEVAIQYF
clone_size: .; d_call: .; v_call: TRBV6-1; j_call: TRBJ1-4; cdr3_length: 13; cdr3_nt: TGTGCCACCTCAGCCGCAACTAATGAAAAACTGTTTTTT; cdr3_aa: CATSAATNEKLFF
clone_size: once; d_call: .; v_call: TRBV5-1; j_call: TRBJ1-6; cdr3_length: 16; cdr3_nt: TGCGCCAGCAGCTTGAATGAACCCAGGGATAATTCACCCCTCCACTTT; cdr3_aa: CASSLNEPRDNSPLHF
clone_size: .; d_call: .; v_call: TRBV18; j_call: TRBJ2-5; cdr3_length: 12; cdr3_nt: TGTGCCAGCTCCGGGATGAGAGAGACCCAGTACTTC; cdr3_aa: CASSGMRETQYF
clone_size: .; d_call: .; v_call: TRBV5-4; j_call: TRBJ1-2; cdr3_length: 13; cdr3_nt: TGTGCCAGCAGCCTTCCACCTAACTATGGCTACACCTTC; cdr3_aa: CASSLPPNYGYTF
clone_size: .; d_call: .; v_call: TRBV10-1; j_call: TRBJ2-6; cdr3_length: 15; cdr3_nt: TGCGCCAGCAGTGAAGACCGCTCTGGGGCCAACGTCCTGACTTTC; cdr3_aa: CASSEDRSGANVLTF
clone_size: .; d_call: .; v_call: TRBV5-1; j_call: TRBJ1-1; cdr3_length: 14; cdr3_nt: TGCGCCAGCAGCTTGGAGGGGGGCCTAACTGAAGCTTTCTTT; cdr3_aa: CASSLEGGLTEAFF
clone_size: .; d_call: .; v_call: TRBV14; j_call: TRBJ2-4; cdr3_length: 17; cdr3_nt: TGTGCCAGCAGCAGGACGGACTTCTTATTTGGGGTAAACATTCAGTACTTC; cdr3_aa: CASSRTDFLFGVNIQYF
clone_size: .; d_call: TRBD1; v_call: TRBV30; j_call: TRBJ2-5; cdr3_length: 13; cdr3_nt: TGTGCCTGGATGACGGGACAGGGAGAGACCCAGTACTTC; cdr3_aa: CAWMTGQGETQYF
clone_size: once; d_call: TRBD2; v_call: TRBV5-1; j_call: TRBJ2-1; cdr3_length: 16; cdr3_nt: TGCGCCAGCAGCTGGAGGGGGACTAGCGGGTTCAATGAGCAGTTCTTC; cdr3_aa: CASSWRGTSGFNEQFF
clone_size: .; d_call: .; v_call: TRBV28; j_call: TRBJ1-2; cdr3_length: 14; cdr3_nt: TGTGCCATCAACCCGCCGGGGGGGCTGGGTGGCTACACCTTC; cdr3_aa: CAINPPGGLGGYTF
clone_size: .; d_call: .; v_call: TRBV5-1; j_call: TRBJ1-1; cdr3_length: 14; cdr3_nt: TGCGCCAGCAGCTTGGAGGGGTCTAACACTGAAGCTTTCTTT; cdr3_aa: CASSLEGSNTEAFF
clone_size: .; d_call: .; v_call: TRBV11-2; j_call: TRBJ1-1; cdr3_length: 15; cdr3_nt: TGTGCCAGCAGCTCATGGAGCCAGGGTGTTACTGAAGCTTTCTTT; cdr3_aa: CASSSWSQGVTEAFF
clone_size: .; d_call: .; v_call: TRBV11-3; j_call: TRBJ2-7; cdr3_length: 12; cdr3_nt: TGTGCCAGCAGCTTAGATGGCGACGAGCAGTACTTC; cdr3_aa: CASSLDGDEQYF
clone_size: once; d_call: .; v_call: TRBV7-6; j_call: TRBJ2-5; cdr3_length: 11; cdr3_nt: TGTGCCAGCAGCTCCCAAGAGACCCAGTACTTC; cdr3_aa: CASSSQETQYF
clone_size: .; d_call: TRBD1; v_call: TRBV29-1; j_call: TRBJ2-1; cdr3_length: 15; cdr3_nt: TGCAGCGTTCGCCGGGACAGGGGATCATACAATGAGCAGTTCTTC; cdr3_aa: CSVRRDRGSYNEQFF
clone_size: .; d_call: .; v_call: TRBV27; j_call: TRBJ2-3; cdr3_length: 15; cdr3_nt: TGTGCCAGCAGATCTACTGGACAGCCCACAGATACGCAGTATTTT; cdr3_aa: CASRSTGQPTDTQYF
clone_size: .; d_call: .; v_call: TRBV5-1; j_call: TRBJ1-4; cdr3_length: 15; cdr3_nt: TGCGCCAGCAGCTTGGTGAGGGCCACTAATGAAAAACTGTTTTTT; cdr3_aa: CASSLVRATNEKLFF
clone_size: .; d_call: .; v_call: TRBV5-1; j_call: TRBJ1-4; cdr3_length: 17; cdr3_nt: TGCGCCAGCAGCCTCGGGACCGACGCCCCATTTAATGAAAAACTGTTTTTT; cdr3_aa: CASSLGTDAPFNEKLFF
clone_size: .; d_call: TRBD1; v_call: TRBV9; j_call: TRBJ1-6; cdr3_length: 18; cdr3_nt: TGTGCCAGCAGCGGGGGACAGGGATTACGCTCCTATAATTCACCCCTCCACTTT; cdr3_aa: CASSGGQGLRSYNSPLHF
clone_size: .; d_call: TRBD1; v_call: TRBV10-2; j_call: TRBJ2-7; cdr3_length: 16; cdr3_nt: TGCGCCAGCAGGGACGCCAAACTGGGACAGGGCTACGAGCAGTACTTC; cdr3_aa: CASRDAKLGQGYEQYF
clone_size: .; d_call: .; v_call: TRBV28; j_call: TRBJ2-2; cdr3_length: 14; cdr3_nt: TGTGCCAGCAGTTTGTTGGGGGGCAGGGGGGAGCTGTTTTTT; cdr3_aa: CASSLLGGRGELFF
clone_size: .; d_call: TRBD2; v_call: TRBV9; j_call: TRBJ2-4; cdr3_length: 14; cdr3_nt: TGTGCCAGCAGCGCGGGACTAGCGTTAAACATTCAGTACTTC; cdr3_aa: CASSAGLALNIQYF
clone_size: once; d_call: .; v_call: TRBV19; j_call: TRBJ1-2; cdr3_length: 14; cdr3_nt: TGTGCCAGTAGTTCTCCAGCCTATAACTATGGCTACACCTTC; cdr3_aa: CASSSPAYNYGYTF
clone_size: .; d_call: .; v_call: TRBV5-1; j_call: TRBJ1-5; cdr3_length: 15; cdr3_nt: TGCGCCAGCAGCTTGGTAGGGGGGGCGGGTCAGCCCCAGCATTTT; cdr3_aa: CASSLVGGAGQPQHF
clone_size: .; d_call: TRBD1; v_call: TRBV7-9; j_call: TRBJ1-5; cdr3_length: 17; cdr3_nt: TGTGCCAGCAGCTTAGAGATTACAGGGGTCTCCAATCAGCCCCAGCATTTT; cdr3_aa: CASSLEITGVSNQPQHF
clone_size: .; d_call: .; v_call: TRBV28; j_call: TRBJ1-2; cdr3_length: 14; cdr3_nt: TGTGCCAGCAGCCCTTACGGTGAAAGCTATGGCTACACCTTC; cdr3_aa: CASSPYGESYGYTF
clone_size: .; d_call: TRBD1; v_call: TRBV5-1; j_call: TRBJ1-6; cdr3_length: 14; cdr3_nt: TGCGCCAGCACCCCGGGACAGAATAATTCACCCCTCCACTTT; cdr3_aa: CASTPGQNNSPLHF
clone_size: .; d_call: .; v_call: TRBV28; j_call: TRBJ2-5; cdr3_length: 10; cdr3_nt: TGTGCCAGCAGTTCCCTGACCCAGTACTTC; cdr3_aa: CASSSLTQYF
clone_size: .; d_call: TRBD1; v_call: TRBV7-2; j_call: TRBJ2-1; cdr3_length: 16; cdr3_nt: TGTGCCAGCAGCTCTAGACAGGGGGCGAACTACAATGAGCAGTTCTTC; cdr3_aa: CASSSRQGANYNEQFF
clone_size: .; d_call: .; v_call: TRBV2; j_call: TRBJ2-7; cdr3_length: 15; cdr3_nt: TGTGCCAGCAGTACAGCCTCAACAGGGTCAAGGGAGCAGTACTTC; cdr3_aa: CASSTASTGSREQYF
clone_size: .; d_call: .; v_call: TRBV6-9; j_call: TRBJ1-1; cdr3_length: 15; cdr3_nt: TGTGCCAGCAGTTATTCCTCGGATGGGTGGACTGAAGCTTTCTTT; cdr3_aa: CASSYSSDGWTEAFF
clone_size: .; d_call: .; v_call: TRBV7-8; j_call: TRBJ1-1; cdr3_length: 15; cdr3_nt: TGTGCCAGCAGCTTCGTGACAGGCTTTGGCACTGAAGCTTTCTTT; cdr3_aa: CASSFVTGFGTEAFF
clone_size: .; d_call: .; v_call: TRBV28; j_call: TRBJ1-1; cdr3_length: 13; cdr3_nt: TGTGCCAGCATTCCGTTTCCTAGGGGTGAAGCTTTCTTT; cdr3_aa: CASIPFPRGEAFF
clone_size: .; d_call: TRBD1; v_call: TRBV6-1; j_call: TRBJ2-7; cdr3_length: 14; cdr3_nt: TGTGCCAGCAGTATCCACAGGGGATCCTACGAGCAGTACTTC; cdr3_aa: CASSIHRGSYEQYF
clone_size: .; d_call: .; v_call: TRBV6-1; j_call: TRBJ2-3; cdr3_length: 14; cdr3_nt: TGTGCCAGCAGCTTAGGCGCCGGTGGGGATACGCAGTATTTT; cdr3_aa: CASSLGAGGDTQYF
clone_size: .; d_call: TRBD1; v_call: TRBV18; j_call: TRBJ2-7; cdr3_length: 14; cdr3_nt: TGTGCCAGCTCACCTGGGACAGACCCCTACGAGCAGTACTTC; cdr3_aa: CASSPGTDPYEQYF
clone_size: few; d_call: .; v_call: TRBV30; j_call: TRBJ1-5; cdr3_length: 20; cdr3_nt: TGTGCCTGGAGTGTAAAGGGAGGAGGACCCCGGCCTTATAGCAATCAGCCCCAGCATTTT; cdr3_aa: CAWSVKGGGPRPYSNQPQHF
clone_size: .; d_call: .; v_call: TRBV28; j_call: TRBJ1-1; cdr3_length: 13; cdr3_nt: TGTGCCAGCAGCCCCCCCACAAACACTGAAGCTTTCTTT; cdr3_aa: CASSPPTNTEAFF
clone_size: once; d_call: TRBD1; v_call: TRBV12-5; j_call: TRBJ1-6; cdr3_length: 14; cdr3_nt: TGTGCTAGTGGCGGGGACAGGGAGAATTCACCCCTCCACTTT; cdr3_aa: CASGGDRENSPLHF
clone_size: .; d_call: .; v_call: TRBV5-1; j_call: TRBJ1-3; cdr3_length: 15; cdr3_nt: TGCGCCAGCAGCCCCCCCCAGGGGTCTGGAAACACCATATATTTT; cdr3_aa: CASSPPQGSGNTIYF
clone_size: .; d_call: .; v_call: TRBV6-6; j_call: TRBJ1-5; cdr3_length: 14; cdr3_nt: TGTGCCAGCAGCCCGGGAGGCGCGGGCCAGCCCCAGCATTTT; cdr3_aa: CASSPGGAGQPQHF
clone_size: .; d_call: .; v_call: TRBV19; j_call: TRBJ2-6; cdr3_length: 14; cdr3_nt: TGTGCCAGTAGGCTGCTCTCTGGGGCCAACGTCCTGACTTTC; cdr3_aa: CASRLLSGANVLTF
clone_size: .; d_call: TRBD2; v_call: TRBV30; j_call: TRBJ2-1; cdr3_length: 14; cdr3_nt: TGTGCCTGGAGTCTTAGCGGGGGGGTCTATGAGCAGTTCTTC; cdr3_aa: CAWSLSGGVYEQFF
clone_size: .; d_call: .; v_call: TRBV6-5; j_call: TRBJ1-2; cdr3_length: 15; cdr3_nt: TGTGCCAGCAGTTACTTCCGACAGCCACTCTATGGCTACACCTTC; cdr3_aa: CASSYFRQPLYGYTF
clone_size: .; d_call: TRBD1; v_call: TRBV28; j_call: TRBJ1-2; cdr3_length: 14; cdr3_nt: TGTGCCAGCAGGGGGACAGGGGGCAACTATGGCTACACCTTC; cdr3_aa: CASRGTGGNYGYTF